This TCR beta chain was profiled in a study of blood T cell repertoires in COVID-19 (dated by TCRdb to 2020 to 2022). For the study in its entirety: Collaborator samples came from the United States, Italy and Spain and covered acute and convalescent phases of COVID-19. The prospective study material was composed of cDNA or gDNA derived from T cells, B-cell-depleted T cells, or PBMCs. Deeply sampled blood TCRbeta repertoires from subjects exposed to, actively infected with, or recovered from COVID-19 were included in the dataset. The repertoires were released in a freely available public database intended as a resource for research on the immune response to SARS-CoV-2. Samples were obtained from the ongoing ImmuneRACE study (first 160 participants) and from about 1,300 subjects provided by 6 global collaborators. Sample metadata almost always included a de-identified subject ID, COVID-19 status, age in years and sex. Where available, HLA class I and class II types were taken from metadata supplied by the sample provider and were not determined by assay-based typing. On the study overall, not on this receptor specifically: The amount of clinical and demographic metadata varied by source and participant and was provided uncurated.

As to this clone: It lacks a known antigen. No qualities accompany the bases; no much larger clone lies one base away.

TCRbeta CDR3 regions were amplified from genomic DNA by means of the immunoSEQ Assay, a bias-controlled multiplex PCR. The authors' analysis ran thus. Within the assay, amplification of reference gene primers was used to estimate how many nucleated cells each sample contained. To quantify the absolute abundance of each unique TCRbeta CDR3 rearrangement, sequence reads were collapsed and filtered. For each sample, productive Simpson clonality was calculated as the square root of Simpson's diversity index over productive rearrangements. TCRdb mirrors the immuneACCESS table, restricted to in-frame sequences. Some clones are absent from its copies; in checked studies, under half trace to an unresolved V gene, and the reason for the others is unknown. That table is the source of V, J and clone size, and D and trimming were worked out from the DNA. The sample table records around 350,000 clones; more than 75% of these occur just once. About 3% of the sample is in the top ten clones.

Reading the germline V gene (reference sequence) gives CDR1 MNHNY and CDR2 SVGAGI. Deletion took 2 bases off V and 3 bases off J, with a span of 13 bases between the germline ends. Including cysteine and phenylalanine, the CDR3 has 16 amino acids. Here the CDR3 DNA is all that survives: 48 bases in frame from base 1. Whole blood was collected in K2EDTA tubes by collaborating institutions according to the institutions' own protocols. For TCRbeta analysis, collaborators shipped samples in one of three forms: frozen whole blood, isolated PBMCs, or DNA extracted from either of those sample types. This chain is built from TRBV6-6 and TRBJ2-2; the best D guess is TRBD2, with 6 bases matching. The sequence derives from a human donor in a cohort sampled during active COVID-19. The sequenced material came from peripheral blood. The DNA reads TGTGCCAGCAGTTACAGGCCCTGGAGGGACACCGGGGAGCTGTTTTTT. This codes for CASSYRPWRDTGELFF.